These 7 T cell receptor beta chains were sequenced from one sample in a study of vaccination effects on CD4 cells after COVID-19 (dated by TCRdb to between 2020 and 2023). These receptors have no known antigen. The method was the immunoSEQ multiplex PCR assay. In its TCRdb copy, this immuneACCESS table keeps in-frame sequences only and misses some clones. Where compared with another copy, unresolved V genes explain less than half of these, and the others have no known cause. The sample table holds 45,000 to 75,000 clones, of which 60% to 85% were seen once. Around 2.9% of the sample lies in the top ten. After less than 13 days of culture, CD4+ T cells were isolated with the EasySep CD4+ T cell isolation kit. The material sequenced was CD4+ T cells from PBMCs cultured without peptide, taken before COVID-19 vaccination. The source of these receptors is a human donor who received a COVID-19 vaccine.

The chain employs TRBV30 and TRBJ1-2; D is ambiguous. Germline V gene data show CDR1 as GTSNPN and CDR2 as SVGIG (reference sequence). The V end was cut by 4 bases, the J end by 6 bases, with 15 bases between. The CDR3 is 13 residues long. The CDR3 here is CAWNRGREDGYTF. In DNA form, the CDR3 reads TGTGCCTGGAATAGAGGGAGGGAGGATGGCTACACCTTC.

This clone was counted between two and nine times. Here the CDR3 DNA reads TGTGCCAGCAGTAGGACGCCGGGGGGAGAGACCCAGTACTTC. Translation gives CASSRTPGGETQYF. This chain links TRBV2 with TRBJ2-5, with TRBD2 matching over 7 bases. Germline loops: CDR1 SNHLY, CDR2 FYNNEI. This CDR3 is 14 amino acids long. V was pared by 5 bases and J by 4 bases, with 7 bases of the junction left unmatched. The complete variable domain, with remaining parts taken from reference TRBV2 and TRBJ2-5, reads EPEVTQTPSHQVTQMGQEVILRCVPISNHLYFYWYRQILGQKVEFLVSFYNNEISEKSEIFDDQFSVERPDGSNFTLKIRSTKLEDSAMYFCASSRTPGGETQYFGPGTRLLVL.

This chain connects TRBV30 to TRBJ2-5; TRBD2 agrees at 13 bases. Looked up from germline, CDR1 is GTSNPN and CDR2 is SVGIG (reference sequence). V shed 6 bases and J 7 bases; nucleotides not matched to a gene: 11. The CDR3 spans 15 residues. The CDR3 coding sequence is TGTGCCTGCGGCTTTGGACTAGCGGGGGCCAGGACCCAGTACTTC. As protein: CACGFGLAGARTQYF.

This chain connects TRBV12-5 to TRBJ2-3; 10 bases are shared with TRBD2. The CDR3 covers 20 residues. From germline, CDR1 is LGHNT and CDR2 FRNRAP. Losses at the gene ends were 4 bases for V and 4 bases for J; bases not matched to a gene: 20. The CDR3 region has the DNA TGTGCTAGTGGTTCGCTCCAGGGTAGCGGGGGGTACATCAGGGCAGATACGCAGTATTTT. Residues: CASGSLQGSGGYIRADTQYF.

V gene TRBV5-1 combines with J gene TRBJ1-3; D is ambiguous. Between the trimmed V and J ends, which lost 4 bases and 0 bases, there was a span of 14 bases. Looked up from germline, CDR1 is SGHRS and CDR2 is YFSETQ. The CDR3 contains 16 residues. In nucleotides, the CDR3 is TGCGCCAGCAGCCCGGATGCACAGAGCTCTGGAAACACCATATATTTT. This translates into CASSPDAQSSGNTIYF. The full variable domain, in which reference TRBV5-1 and TRBJ1-3 provide the parts outside the CDR3, is KAGVTQTPRYLIKTRGQQVTLSCSPISGHRSVSWYQQTPGQGLQFLFEYFSETQRNKGNFPGRFSGRQFSNSRSEMNVSTLELGDSALYLCASSPDAQSSGNTIYFGEGSWLTVV.

The chain links TRBV7-9 to TRBJ2-7; unclear D gene. Per germline, CDR1 SEHNR and CDR2 FQNEAQ (reference sequence). The CDR3 contains 12 residues. CDR3: CASSIGGGATHV. CDR3 sequence (DNA): TGTGCCAGCAGCATCGGCGGCGGAGCTACCCACGTC.

This sequence joins TRBV18 and TRBJ2-7, with 7 bases aligning to TRBD1. V lost 8 bases and J lost 6; bases outside the gene matches: 7. There are 12 residues in the CDR3. Germline CDR1 and CDR2: KGHSH and LQKENI. CDR3 loop: CASQGVRPEQYV. The CDR3 nucleotides read TGTGCCAGCCAGGGGGTCCGTCCCGAGCAGTACGTC.